The rows below give T cell receptor beta chains drawn from one sample of a study of shared clonotypes between healthy human individuals. This table comes from immunoSEQ multiplex PCR, and its TCRdb copy is limited to in-frame clones, with some not included. The table shows hundreds of thousands of clones, with more than 70% occurring only once. The sample was memory CD4+ T cells sorted from blood. The receptors here all came from a woman in her twenties or thirties in good health. Both conserved end residues are part of each CDR3. D genes are given only for firm matches. The listing skips clone size in some rows; elsewhere it reads once, few, many or a size class.

- - TRBJ2-3 TRBV9 TGTGCCAGCAGCGTCAGTTCTCTCGATACGCAGTATTTT CASSVSSLDTQYF
TRBD1 - TRBJ1-1 TRBV27 TGTGCCAGCAGTCCCGGGACAGGGGCTGAAGCTTTCTTT CASSPGTGAEAFF
TRBD2 few TRBJ2-1 TRBV29-1 TGCAGCGTTGACCGAGCGGGAGATTCCTACAATGAGCAGTTCTTC CSVDRAGDSYNEQFF
TRBD1 - TRBJ1-5 TRBV2 TGTGCCAGCAGGGGACAGGCTAATCAGCCCCAGCATTTT CASRGQANQPQHF
- - TRBJ2-1 TRBV28 TGTGCCAGCAGTTTTCTCAGCCATGAGCAGTTCTTC CASSFLSHEQFF
TRBD1 few TRBJ2-1 TRBV28 TGTGCCAGCATGATAGGACAGGGCCACAATGAGCAGTTCTTC CASMIGQGHNEQFF
- few TRBJ2-1 TRBV7-9 TGTGCCAGCCGCACTAGGGCTACTGCCTACAATGAGCAGTTCTTC CASRTRATAYNEQFF
- - TRBJ1-2 TRBV7-3 TGTGCCAGCAGTCTGGTGTCTGGCCCTAACTATGGCTACACCTTC CASSLVSGPNYGYTF
- - TRBJ2-7 TRBV10-1 TGCGCCAGCAGTGATTTCGGGGTGGGATCCTACGAGCAGTACTTC CASSDFGVGSYEQYF
TRBD2 - TRBJ2-2 TRBV19 TGTGCCAGTAGGATAGCGGGAGGGGTCGGGGAGCTGTTTTTT CASRIAGGVGELFF
- once TRBJ2-7 TRBV18 TGTGCCAGCTCACTATATACCGGGACTTCGGATGAGCAGTACTTC CASSLYTGTSDEQYF
- - TRBJ1-4 TRBV28 TGTGCCAGCAGTCTGGCGGGGGGCGGGAATGAAAAACTGTTTTTT CASSLAGGGNEKLFF
TRBD1 - TRBJ2-5 TRBV14 TGTGCCAGCAGGGCAAGGGACAGGCGACAAGAGACCCAGTACTTC CASRARDRRQETQYF
- - TRBJ2-7 TRBV6-6 TGTGCCAGCAGTTACGCCCTACAGGGCCCCTACGAGCAGTACTTC CASSYALQGPYEQYF
TRBD1 - TRBJ1-5 TRBV6-1 TGTGCCAGCAGAGAAGGGACAGGGATTGGAAATCAGCCCCAGCATTTT CASREGTGIGNQPQHF
- - TRBJ2-1 TRBV9 TGTGCCAGCGAGGGGACCCTGAGGGGCAATGAGCAGTTCTTC CASEGTLRGNEQFF
- once TRBJ1-1 TRBV19 TGTGCCAGTACCCTCGGCAGGATAAGAGGGAGAATGAACACTGAAGCTTTCTTT CASTLGRIRGRMNTEAFF
TRBD1 - TRBJ2-2 TRBV10-1 TGCGCCAGCAGTGGCCGGGACAGGGGACAGAACACCGGGGAGCTGTTTTTT CASSGRDRGQNTGELFF
TRBD2 few TRBJ2-2 TRBV5-1 TGCGCCAGCAGCTTGGTCTCCGCGGGAGGTCGCGACGGGGAGCTGTTTTTT CASSLVSAGGRDGELFF
TRBD1 few TRBJ2-3 TRBV5-1 TGCGCCAGCAGCCTGGGACAGGGGGCTAGCACAGATACGCAGTATTTT CASSLGQGASTDTQYF
- - TRBJ2-6 TRBV11-1 TGTGCCAGCAGCTTACAGGCTGGGGCCAACGTCCTGACTTTC CASSLQAGANVLTF
- - TRBJ1-1 TRBV7-9 TGTGCCAGCAGCTTACCCTCCAACCAGGTAACTGAAGCTTTCTTT CASSLPSNQVTEAFF